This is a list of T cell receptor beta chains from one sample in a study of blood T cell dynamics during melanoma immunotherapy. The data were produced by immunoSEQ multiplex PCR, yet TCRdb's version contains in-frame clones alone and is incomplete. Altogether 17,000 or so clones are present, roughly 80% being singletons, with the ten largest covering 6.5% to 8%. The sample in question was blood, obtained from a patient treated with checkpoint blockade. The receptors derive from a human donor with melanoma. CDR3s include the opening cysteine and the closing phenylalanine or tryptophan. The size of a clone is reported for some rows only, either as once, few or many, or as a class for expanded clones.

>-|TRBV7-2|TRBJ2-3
CASSPQRGWDTQYF
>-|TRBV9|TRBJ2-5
CASSVLGGTQETQYF
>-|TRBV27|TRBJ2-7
CASSNPGTGSSYEQYF
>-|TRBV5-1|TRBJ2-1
CASSSIGPSSYNEQFF
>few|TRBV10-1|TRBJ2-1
CAWRESGNEQFF
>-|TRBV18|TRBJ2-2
CASSVQFTGELFF
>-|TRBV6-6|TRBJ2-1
CASSILAGGNNEQFF
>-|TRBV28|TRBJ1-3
CASSSADSGNTIYF
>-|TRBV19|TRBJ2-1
CASSMGGRGYNEQFF
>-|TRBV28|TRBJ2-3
CASSPPSGRALGTDTQYF
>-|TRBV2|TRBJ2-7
CASSEPMGQIHEQYF
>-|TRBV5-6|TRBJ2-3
CASSWSGTDTQYF
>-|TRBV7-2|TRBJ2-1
CASSPSPHRGRINEQFF
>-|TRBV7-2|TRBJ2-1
CASAIPGTGSNEQFF
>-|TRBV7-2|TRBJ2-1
CASSYLSGRTSYNEQFF
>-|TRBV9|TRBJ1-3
CASSEGDTYLGNTIYF
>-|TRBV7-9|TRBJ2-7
CASSLVGEIGEQYF
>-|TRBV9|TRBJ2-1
CASSVEGGGPYNEQFF
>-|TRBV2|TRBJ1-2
CASTLDRGLYGYTF
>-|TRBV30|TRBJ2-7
CAWSVNEQYF
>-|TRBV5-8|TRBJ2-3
CAGSFPGRQTQYF
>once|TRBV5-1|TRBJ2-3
CASSPDPQEDTQYF
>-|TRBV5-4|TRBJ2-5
CASSAGGGEGTQYF
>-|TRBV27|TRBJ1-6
CASSLGGRSSPLHF
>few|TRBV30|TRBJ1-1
CAWNRWFGGEAFF
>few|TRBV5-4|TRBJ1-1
CASSTSSEVGVTNTEAFF
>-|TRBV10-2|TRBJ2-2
CASSDRDSNTGELFF
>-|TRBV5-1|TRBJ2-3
CASSLGSSGRAGTDTQYF
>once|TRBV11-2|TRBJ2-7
CASSFFGPRSYEQYF
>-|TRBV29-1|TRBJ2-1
CSGGGSEQFF
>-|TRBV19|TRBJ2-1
CASSMAGAQDNEQFF
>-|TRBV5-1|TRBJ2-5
CASSLVGFQETQYF
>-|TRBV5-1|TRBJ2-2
CASRRSDTGELFF
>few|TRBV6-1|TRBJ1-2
CASRMTAVNYGYTF
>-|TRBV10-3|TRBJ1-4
CAISLTGAREKLFF
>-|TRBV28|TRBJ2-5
CASSSGLTVQETQYF
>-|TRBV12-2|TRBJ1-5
CASRLEQTKDSNQPQHF
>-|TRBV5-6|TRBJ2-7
CASSQTAYEQYF
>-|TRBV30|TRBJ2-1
CAHITSGRIGEQFF
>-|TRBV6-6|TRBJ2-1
CASRNLRPSYNEQFF
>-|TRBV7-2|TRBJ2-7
CASSLSSDTYEQYF
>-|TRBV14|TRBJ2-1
CASSRRLAGIYNEQFF
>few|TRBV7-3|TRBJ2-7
CASSLGPQTGKYEQYF
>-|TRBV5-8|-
CASSLGQGLSYEQYF
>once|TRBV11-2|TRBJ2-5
CASSSTSGRARQETQYF
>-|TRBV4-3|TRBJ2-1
CASSQERGRGYNEQFF
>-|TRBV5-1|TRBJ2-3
CASSLAASESDTQYF